This T cell receptor beta chain appears in the sequencing data of a study of low-dose radiotherapy and immunotherapy resistance in tumors. On the study more broadly: A total of 6.5 Gy was given to Cohort 1 as 0.5 Gy per fraction every 2 weeks. Administration of intravenous cyclophosphamide at 200 mg/m2 took place every two weeks, one day before radiation and immunotherapy.

As to time point: after trial treatment. Described treatment: LDRT plus nivolumab, ipilimumab, low-dose cyclophosphamide and aspirin (RACIN trial). Donors received nivolumab, ipilimumab, aspirin, low-dose cyclophosphamide and low-dose radiotherapy. Deletions cut 0 bases from V and 6 bases from J, with 12 bases between. The CDR3 runs 15 residues. Germline CDR1 and CDR2: SGHAT and FQNNGV. TRAV- and TRBV-specific primers were used for first-strand cDNA, which covered alpha and beta chains. The PCR that amplified TCRs ran for approximately 20 cycles, relying on a constant-region primer and a V-primer adapter. The mRNA that was isolated underwent amplification by in vitro transcription. One entry per CDR3 protein, called by TCRdb with MiXCR from the reads. There are 95,000 to 100,000 distinct CDR3 sequences in the sample; about 20% occur only once, and roughly 4.3% lies in the top ten. This clonotype is medium-sized (0.01 to 0.1%) in the sample.

This TCR derives from a male donor with prostate cancer. The V and J genes are TRBV11-2 and TRBJ2-1, with a tentative D call TRBD2 (7 bases). Sequencing was performed on PBMCs, taken after low-dose radiotherapy plus immunotherapy. CDR3 sequence reads: CASSLEGGASNEQFF. The CDR3 DNA is TGTGCCAGCAGCTTAGAAGGGGGGGCCAGCAATGAGCAGTTCTTC. The full variable domain, with the rest looked up from reference TRBV11-2 and TRBJ2-1, is EAGVAQSPRYKIIEKRQSVAFWCNPISGHATLYWYQQILGQGPKLLIQFQNNGVVDDSQLPKDRFSAERLKGVDSTLKIQPAKLEDSAVYLCASSLEGGASNEQFFGPGTRLTVL.